The clone carrying this T cell receptor (beta chain) turned up a few times. The antigen remains unidentified. The study reverse transcribed the entire isolated RNA, so it sequenced expressed TCRB transcripts. Clones were read by immunoSEQ multiplex PCR, and TCRdb kept only the in-frame ones, dropping some. The sample lists 300,000 or so clones, around an eighth occurring once. This entry belongs to a study of beta chain features in type 1 diabetes. The CDR3 covers 13 residues. CDR1 is SGHNT, CDR2 YYREEE, per germline (reference sequence). The germline V and J ends were trimmed by 3 bases and 8 bases, with 14 bases remaining between them. Findings and caveats of the study: All four CD4+ subsets of Type 1 diabetes patients contained TCRB CDR3s that were moderately but significantly shorter.

The TCR comes from a young man with type 1 diabetes. Sequenced: naive CD4+ T cells from blood. V and J are TRBV5-4 and TRBJ1-2; D possibly corresponds to TRBD1 (5 bases). CDR3 nucleotide sequence: TGTGCCAGCAGCTCTCCCCAGGGAGGCGGCTACACCTTC. It codes for CASSSPQGGGYTF.